Following are 29 T cell receptor beta chains from one sample sequenced in a study of T-cell reconstitution after alpha-beta-depleted transplantation in children. It was with unique molecular identifiers that the TCRbeta library was prepared. MiXCR, run by TCRdb on the PCR reads, gives a single entry per CDR3 protein. The repertoire includes more than 200,000 distinct CDR3 sequences, approximately 15% of them detected once, and roughly two fifths sits in the top ten. Sequences were derived from PBMCs, mostly from graft donor cells, sampled 360 days after TCRalphabeta/CD19-depleted stem cell transplant. The receptors were gathered from a male patient aged 2 to 10 who had a stem cell transplant for acute lymphoblastic leukemia, so the T cells may come from the graft donor.

This clonotype came up many times. The V and J genes are TRBV20-1 and TRBJ1-1; a possible D gene is TRBD1 (6 bases). CDR1 and CDR2 (germline): DFQATT, SNEGSKA (reference sequence). V was trimmed by 4 bases and J by 1 base, leaving 13 bases between them. This CDR3 is built from 14 residues. The chain's CDR3 is CSATWGQTNTEAFF. Here the CDR3 DNA reads TGCAGTGCTACTTGGGGACAAACGAACACTGAAGCTTTCTTT.

This clonotype has more than one count but fewer than ten. The chain carries TRBV30 and TRBJ2-5, with D unresolved. The germline gives CDR1 GTSNPN, CDR2 SVGIG (reference sequence). The V end lost 2 bases, the J end lost 5 bases, and 6 bases lay between the germline ends. This CDR3 contains 11 residues. CDR3: CAWSIGETQYF. CDR3 sequence (DNA): TGTGCCTGGAGTATCGGGGAGACCCAGTACTTC.

This clonotype was picked up a small number of times. This chain uses TRBV5-1 with TRBJ2-7, with D perhaps being TRBD1 or TRBD2 (5 bases each). With 6 bases removed from V and 3 bases from J, the gap between germline ends came to 16 bases. The CDR3 runs 14 residues. CDR1 and CDR2 from the germline V gene are SGHRS and YFSETQ. CDR3 region: CASTWDAVLYEQYF. Written as DNA, the CDR3 is TGCGCCAGCACCTGGGACGCGGTCCTCTACGAGCAGTACTTC.

In its sample, this clonotype was seen many times. J is TRBJ2-4 and V is TRBV20-1, with TRBD2 as a possible D gene (5 bases). V shed 0 bases and J shed 1 base, with 10 bases lying between them. CDR3 length equals 15 residues. Germline CDR1 DFQATT, CDR2 SNEGSKA (reference sequence). The CDR3: CSARDLARAKNIQYF. CDR3 coding DNA: TGCAGTGCTAGAGATCTAGCCCGTGCCAAAAACATTCAGTACTTC.

This clonotype was seen only a few times. The rearrangement joins TRBV10-2 to TRBJ2-5; tentatively, D is TRBD2 (5 bases). The CDR3 totals 15 residues. CDR1 is WSHSY, CDR2 SAAADI, per germline. Deletions cut 2 bases from V and 7 bases from J, with 17 bases between. The CDR3 coding sequence is TGCGCCAGCAGTGAGACCGGCCTAGCAGGAGGGACCCAGTACTTC. Encoded protein: CASSETGLAGGTQYF.

This clonotype was observed a handful of times. The rearrangement uses TRBV7-9 and TRBJ2-7; TRBD1 aligns across 7 bases. Germline V lookup: CDR1 SEHNR, CDR2 FQNEAQ (reference sequence). This CDR3 has 15 amino acids. The ends lost 5 bases at V and 2 bases at J; junction bases unmatched: 9. The CDR3 region has the DNA TGTGCCAGCAGCCCGACCGACAGGGCTGCCTACGAGCAGTACTTC. It translates to CASSPTDRAAYEQYF.

V usage is TRBV7-2 and J usage is TRBJ2-1; 8 bases are a match to TRBD2. This CDR3 spans 16 amino acids. CDR1 and CDR2 (germline): SGHTA, FQGNSA. Trimming took 1 base from V and 3 from J; bases not matched to a gene: 5. The CDR3 coding sequence is TGTGCCAGCAGCTTAGGGGCTAGCGGGTTCTACAATGAGCAGTTCTTC. Protein: CASSLGASGFYNEQFF.

This chain uses TRBV6-2 or TRBV6-3 with TRBJ2-3; TRBD1 matches at 9 bases. Germline V gives CDR1 MNHEY, CDR2 SVGEGT. The junction had 8 bases not matched to a gene; V was cut back by 2 bases and J by 5 bases. The CDR3 spans 16 residues. The CDR3 DNA reads as TGTGCCAGCAGTTACGTCAGGGGACAGGGTAAAGATACGCAGTATTTT. Its translation is CASSYVRGQGKDTQYF.

This clonotype was picked up many times. This chain links TRBV10-3 with TRBJ2-5; 9 bases are shared with TRBD1. With 6 bases clipped from V and 5 bases from J, the junction kept 4 bases outside the gene matches. There are 13 residues in the CDR3. The germline V gene has CDR1 ENHRY and CDR2 SYGVKD. CDR3: CAIRTGTGETQYF. The CDR3 region has the DNA TGTGCCATCAGGACCGGGACAGGGGAGACCCAGTACTTC.

This clonotype occurred a few times. The chain employs TRBV9 and TRBJ2-2; 10 nucleotides agree with TRBD2. Germline V lookup: CDR1 SGDLS, CDR2 YYNGEE. The junction had 6 bases not matched to a gene; V was cut back by 2 bases and J by 2 bases. The CDR3 consists of 17 residues. The CDR3 DNA is TGTGCCAGCAGCGTCGCTAGCGGGGGCCCTAACACCGGGGAGCTGTTTTTT. It encodes CASSVASGGPNTGELFF.

This clonotype has just a few counts. This chain joins TRBV7-2 and TRBJ1-2; D call uncertain. This CDR3 spans 14 amino acids. CDR1 is SGHTA, CDR2 FQGNSA, per germline. V lost 5 bases to trimming and J lost 8 bases, with 18 bases between them. This CDR3 reads CASSAGLGVGGYTF. As DNA, the CDR3 is TGTGCCAGCAGCGCAGGCCTGGGAGTTGGGGGCTACACCTTC.

This clonotype appeared a few times. The chain combines TRBV15 with TRBJ2-5; the D is unclear. Looked up from germline, CDR1 is LNHNV and CDR2 is YYDKDF (reference sequence). The V end was cut by 0 bases, the J end by 3 bases, with 8 bases between. The CDR3 length is 14 residues. In DNA form, the CDR3 reads TGTGCCACCAGCAGAGATCAGAGCAAAGAGACCCAGTACTTC. Its translation is CATSRDQSKETQYF.

V gene TRBV7-8 combines with J gene TRBJ2-1; the match to TRBD1 covers 12 bases. Looked up from germline, CDR1 is SGHVS and CDR2 is FQNEAQ. V lost 5 bases to trimming and J lost 8 bases; unmatched junction nucleotides: 7. The CDR3 covers 15 residues. DNA for the CDR3: TGTGCCAGCAGCCTCCGGGACAGGGGGCCCGATGAGCAGTTCTTC. This gives the protein CASSLRDRGPDEQFF.

A few counts support this clonotype. The chain couples TRBV7-2 to TRBJ2-5, with 7 bases fitting TRBD1. The CDR3 contains 16 residues. Germline V gene data show CDR1 as SGHTA and CDR2 as FQGNSA. Trimming at V came to 1 base and at J to 5 bases, leaving 10 bases not matched to a gene. The CDR3 protein is CASSLEQKTGAETQYF. CDR3 nucleotides: TGTGCCAGCAGCTTAGAGCAGAAAACAGGGGCGGAGACCCAGTACTTC.

The sample holds many counts of this clonotype. The rearrangement links TRBV12-3 or TRBV12-4 to TRBJ2-7; D gene unclear. Trimming shortened V by 8 bases and J by 1 base, and 6 bases separated the two germline ends. The CDR3 is 11 amino acids. CDR3 bases: TGTGCCAGCGGCAGATCCTACGAGCAGTACTTC. Amino acids: CASGRSYEQYF.

The chain couples TRBV7-2 to TRBJ1-2; perhaps TRBD1 as D (6 bases). The CDR3 consists of 12 residues. Germline CDR1 SGHTA, CDR2 FQGNSA. V was pared by 10 bases and J by 7 bases, with 16 bases between. Written as DNA, the CDR3 is TGTGCCACCCCCGGACAGTTCGGTGGCTACACCTTC. This codes for CATPGQFGGYTF.

The chain carries TRBV3-1 and TRBJ2-1; 9 bases align to TRBD2. Trimming cost V 4 bases and J 9 bases; bases outside gene matches: 13. Germline V gives CDR1 LGHDT, CDR2 YNNKEL (reference sequence). The CDR3 runs to 16 residues. CDR3 nucleotides: TGTGCCAGCAGCCGCCTCGGGGCGGGGGGGCTTGGTGAGCAGTTCTTC. This codes for CASSRLGAGGLGEQFF.

This clonotype was observed a handful of times. The chain is built from TRBV11-3 and TRBJ2-5; D call uncertain. CDR3 length equals 16 residues. Trimming left V 3 bases short and J 0 bases short, with 14 bases between. The germline V gene has CDR1 SGHNT and CDR2 YENEEA. The CDR3 nucleotides are TGTGCCAGCAGCTTTGGTGGTACACAATACCAAGAGACCCAGTACTTC. Amino acids: CASSFGGTQYQETQYF.

This clonotype came up many times. The chain joins TRBV12-3 or TRBV12-4 to TRBJ1-1; no clear D gene. The V and J ends lost 3 bases and 4 bases respectively, with 3 bases between them. CDR3 length: 11 amino acids. The CDR3 nucleotides read TGTGCCAGCAGTTTGGGCACTGAAGCTTTCTTT. It codes for CASSLGTEAFF.

This clonotype was recorded a few times. The chain links TRBV10-2 to TRBJ1-5; D is perhaps TRBD1 (6 bases). Germline CDR1 reads WSHSY; CDR2 reads SAAADI. This CDR3 is built from 13 residues. V shed 10 bases and J shed 5 bases, with 15 bases lying between them. CDR3 protein: CATKKTGDQPQHF. The CDR3 DNA reads as TGCGCCACCAAGAAGACAGGCGATCAGCCCCAGCATTTT.

V is TRBV2 and J is TRBJ2-1; D is tentatively TRBD1 or TRBD2 (5 bases each). V gave up 3 bases and J gave up 2 bases, with 8 bases separating them. From germline, CDR1 is SNHLY and CDR2 FYNNEI. The CDR3 totals 14 residues. CDR3 nucleotides: TGTGCCAGCAGTGACAGGGACCCCTACAATGAGCAGTTCTTC. Translated, it gives CASSDRDPYNEQFF. Using reference TRBV2 and TRBJ2-1 for the parts outside the CDR3, the full variable domain is EPEVTQTPSHQVTQMGQEVILRCVPISNHLYFYWYRQILGQKVEFLVSFYNNEISEKSEIFDDQFSVERPDGSNFTLKIRSTKLEDSAMYFCASSDRDPYNEQFFGPGTRLTVL.

This clonotype was detected only a few times. The chain employs TRBV5-1 and TRBJ2-5; the match to TRBD2 covers 7 bases. Trimming cost V 7 bases and J 5 bases; bases outside gene matches: 17. The length of the CDR3 is 16 residues. Germline V gene lookup returns CDR1 SGHRS and CDR2 YFSETQ. CDR3 bases: TGCGCCAGCCATATATCCCCGAGTGGACTAGGGGAGACCCAGTACTTC. It codes for CASHISPSGLGETQYF.

This sequence joins TRBV5-1 and TRBJ2-7; 7 bases line up with TRBD1. Unmatched junction bases numbered 9, after V lost 4 bases and J lost 2 bases. There are 15 residues in the CDR3. From germline, CDR1 is SGHRS and CDR2 YFSETQ. In nucleotides, the CDR3 is TGCGCCAGCAGCCCGGGGACAGTGGGACCCTACGAGCAGTACTTC. It is translated as CASSPGTVGPYEQYF.

This clonotype was counted a few times. CDR3 region: CAWSPGPSGETQYF. In DNA, the CDR3 is TGTGCCTGGTCTCCCGGACCGTCGGGAGAGACCCAGTACTTC. The chain couples TRBV30 to TRBJ2-5; D is unresolved. The V end was cut by 5 bases, the J end by 4 bases, with 17 bases between. CDR1 is GTSNPN, CDR2 SVGIG, per germline (reference sequence). This CDR3 region has 14 residues.

This chain joins TRBV24-1 and TRBJ1-5; possible D gene TRBD1, 6 bases. The CDR3 is 15 residues long. The V end lost 6 bases, the J end lost 9 bases, and 20 bases lay between the germline ends. Germline-derived CDR1 and CDR2 are KGHDR and SFDVKD. The CDR3 loop is CATSRRQEALWPQHF. As DNA, the CDR3 is TGTGCCACCAGTCGGCGACAGGAGGCTCTGTGGCCCCAGCATTTT.

The chain couples TRBV28 to TRBJ2-7; 8 bases fit TRBD1. This CDR3 contains 14 residues. Germline lookup yields CDR1 MDHEN and CDR2 SYDVKM. V lost 5 bases and J lost 3; bases outside the gene matches: 6. The DNA of the CDR3 is TGTGCCAGCAGTCCCCAGACAGGGGACTACGAGCAGTACTTC. The encoded protein is CASSPQTGDYEQYF.

This clonotype was recorded many times. The chain employs TRBV25-1 and TRBJ2-3; D remains unclear. Trimming took 5 bases from V and 1 from J, leaving 10 bases between them. This CDR3 has 14 amino acids. Germline loops: CDR1 MGHDK, CDR2 SYGVNS. CDR3 amino acids: CASSPAEGTDTQYF. DNA of the CDR3: TGTGCCAGCAGTCCCGCAGAGGGCACAGATACGCAGTATTTT.

This clonotype was picked up a small number of times. This chain joins TRBV27 and TRBJ1-1, with 11 bases aligning to TRBD1. This CDR3 is 15 amino acids long. Germline V lookup: CDR1 MNHEY, CDR2 SMNVEV (reference sequence). Losses at the gene ends were 4 bases for V and 4 bases for J; bases not matched to a gene: 5. The CDR3 protein is CASSSGTGGTTEAFF. CDR3 DNA sequence: TGTGCCAGCAGTTCCGGGACAGGGGGTACCACTGAAGCTTTCTTT.

This clonotype showed up just a few times. The chain has TRBV20-1 and TRBJ2-2; D gene unclear. Germline loops: CDR1 DFQATT, CDR2 SNEGSKA (reference sequence). With 3 bases removed from V and 5 bases from J, the gap between germline ends came to 10 bases. CDR3 size: 13 residues. This CDR3 reads CSASAQVTGELFF. As DNA, the CDR3 is TGCAGTGCTAGCGCGCAGGTTACCGGGGAGCTGTTTTTT.